The text below deals with one TCR beta chain. Between the trimmed V and J ends, which lost 4 bases and 4 bases, there was a span of 16 bases. The CDR3 runs 15 residues. Germline CDR1 WSHSY, CDR2 SAAADI. This specimen belongs to a study of PD-1 blockade in mismatch repair-deficient tumors. Overall study: Patients had fewer than 15 mismatch repair-deficient cancer types and were previously treated and progressing.

The table came from immunoSEQ multiplex PCR; TCRdb's copy has only in-frame clones and leaves some out. Among about 68,000 clones listed, around 80% were seen once. Every patient had mismatch repair deficiency by PCR or immunohistochemistry. Sequenced here: peripheral blood, sampled 2 weeks after starting pembrolizumab. The chain joins TRBV10-2 to TRBJ2-5; D perhaps matches TRBD2 (5 bases). This TCR was recovered from an adult with mismatch repair-deficient cancer. The CDR3 spells CASSAGLEWRETQYF. The CDR3 region has the DNA TGCGCCAGCAGTGCGGGGTTGGAGTGGCGAGAGACCCAGTACTTC.